This entry lists 27 T cell receptor beta chains sequenced from one sample in a study of blood T cell repertoires in COVID-19. The method was immunoSEQ multiplex PCR; TCRdb's version includes in-frame clones alone and lacks a portion of them. Here the sample spans around 210,000 clones, roughly 85% being singletons. Material for sequencing was peripheral blood. All receptors come from a man aged 50 or older with COVID-19, enrolled during active disease.

The chain has TRBV6-5 and TRBJ2-1; a possible D gene is TRBD2 (7 bases). The CDR3 is made up of 15 amino acids. Germline assignment: CDR1 MNHEY and CDR2 SVGAGI. The ends were cut back, 11 bases at V and 8 bases at J, with 25 bases in the middle. The chain's CDR3 is CAANRGLAEGHEQFF. CDR3 bases: TGTGCCGCCAATCGGGGGCTAGCGGAAGGTCATGAGCAGTTCTTC.

This clone showed up just once. The identical CDR3 is also encoded by other nucleotide sequences in the sample. V usage is TRBV7-2 and J usage is TRBJ2-1, with no clear D. Germline CDR1 SGHTA, CDR2 FQGNSA. The CDR3 sequence is 13 residues long. The V end lost 5 bases, the J end lost 6 bases, and 11 bases lay between the germline ends. The CDR3 DNA reads as TGTGCCAGCAGCCTAGTACCGGGCAATGAGCAGTTCTTC. It encodes CASSLVPGNEQFF.

The chain couples TRBV9 to TRBJ1-2; 9 bases align to TRBD1. Germline CDR1 is SGDLS and CDR2 is YYNGEE. CDR3 size: 13 residues. The V segment lost 4 bases and the J segment 8 bases; nucleotides outside the gene matches: 6. The CDR3 sequence is CASSPGQGSGYTF. The CDR3 coding sequence is TGTGCCAGCAGCCCGGGACAGGGAAGCGGCTACACCTTC.

V and J are TRBV4-1 and TRBJ2-7, with 7 bases that match TRBD1. CDR1 is MGHRA, CDR2 YSYEKL, per germline. Losses at the gene ends were 0 bases for V and 5 bases for J; bases not matched to a gene: 10. The CDR3 runs to 16 residues. CDR3 in amino acids: CASSQDPTTGPDEQYF. The CDR3 bases are TGCGCCAGCAGCCAAGACCCCACGACAGGGCCGGACGAGCAGTACTTC.

The rearrangement uses TRBV7-3 and TRBJ2-2; 8 nucleotides match TRBD2. After removal of 3 bases from V and 1 base from J, the junction contained 1 base not matched to a gene. The CDR3 is 15 amino acids. Germline V lookup: CDR1 SGHTA, CDR2 FQGTGA. The CDR3, as DNA: TGTGCCAGCAGCTTGAGCGGGGGGAACACCGGGGAGCTGTTTTTT. Protein: CASSLSGGNTGELFF.

The genes are TRBV6-5 and TRBJ2-3, with 7 positions matching TRBD1. After removal of 5 bases from V and 4 bases from J, the junction contained 3 bases not matched to a gene. Germline V gene sequence: CDR1 MNHEY, CDR2 SVGAGI. This CDR3 region has 13 residues. The CDR3 DNA reads as TGTGCCAGCAGTCGACAGGGTCCAGATACGCAGTATTTT. This translates into CASSRQGPDTQYF.

The chain combines TRBV27 with TRBJ1-1; TRBD1 matches 8 bases. CDR1 is MNHEY and CDR2 is SMNVEV in the germline V gene (reference sequence). The CDR3 loop spans 14 amino acids. V was pared by 6 bases and J by 4 bases, with 7 bases of the junction left unmatched. The CDR3 reads CASSRQGLFTEAFF. The CDR3 DNA is TGTGCCAGCAGCAGACAGGGGCTCTTCACTGAAGCTTTCTTT.

In nucleotides, the CDR3 is TGCGCCAGCAGCCAAGACCGACGGACTGATGAAAAACTGTTTTTT. It encodes CASSQDRRTDEKLFF. V gene TRBV4-3 combines with J gene TRBJ1-4; D remains unclear. The CDR3 contains 15 residues. CDR1 is LGHNA, CDR2 YSLEER, per germline. Trimming removed 0 bases from V and 6 bases from J, with 11 bases in between.

This clone was counted once. The CDR3 spells CASSDASGGSYNEQFF. In DNA, the CDR3 is TGTGCCAGCAGCGACGCTAGCGGGGGATCCTACAATGAGCAGTTCTTC. The rearrangement uses TRBV9 and TRBJ2-1, with 10 bases lining up with TRBD2. The CDR3 spans 16 residues. V dropped 3 bases and J dropped 1; count of bases not matched to a gene: 4. Per the germline V gene, CDR1 is SGDLS and CDR2 is YYNGEE.

This sequence joins TRBV2 and TRBJ1-4, with 9 nucleotides matching TRBD1. Germline lookup yields CDR1 SNHLY and CDR2 FYNNEI. The junction had 12 bases not matched to a gene; V was cut back by 5 bases and J by 8 bases. This CDR3 is 16 amino acids long. CDR3 amino acids: CASSPNKGQGREKLFF. CDR3 in DNA: TGTGCCAGCAGTCCAAACAAGGGACAGGGAAGGGAAAAACTGTTTTTT. The full variable domain, with the rest looked up from reference TRBV2 and TRBJ1-4, is EPEVTQTPSHQVTQMGQEVILRCVPISNHLYFYWYRQILGQKVEFLVSFYNNEISEKSEIFDDQFSVERPDGSNFTLKIRSTKLEDSAMYFCASSPNKGQGREKLFFGSGTQLSVL.

The rearrangement uses TRBV5-1 and TRBJ2-3; 8 nucleotides align to TRBD2. Germline V gene lookup returns CDR1 SGHRS and CDR2 YFSETQ. CDR3 size: 16 residues. V lost 3 bases and J lost 1; bases outside the gene matches: 7. The CDR3 spells CASSSTGGPGTDTQYF. In nucleotides, the CDR3 is TGCGCCAGCAGCTCGACGGGGGGGCCGGGCACAGATACGCAGTATTTT.

The chain links TRBV7-8 to TRBJ1-1; the D is unclear. This CDR3 comprises 16 residues. Per germline, CDR1 SGHVS and CDR2 FQNEAQ. Trimming removed 3 bases at V and 5 bases at J, with 19 bases between. In DNA form, the CDR3 reads TGTGCCAGCAGCTTGGTCGGGGTCCCGGTTTTGACTGAAGCTTTCTTT. This translates into CASSLVGVPVLTEAFF.

This chain joins TRBV7-9 and TRBJ1-1; 8 positions agree with TRBD1. The V gene's germline CDR1 is SEHNR and CDR2 FQNEAQ (reference sequence). The V and J ends lost 4 bases and 9 bases, in that order; junction bases with no gene match: 13. The CDR3 extends over 15 amino acids. The CDR3 reads CASSSPRTGRDKAFF. DNA for the CDR3: TGTGCCAGCAGCTCCCCCAGGACAGGGAGGGATAAAGCTTTCTTT.

As regards this clone: This specimen includes other DNA sequences encoding the same CDR3. V and J are TRBV5-1 and TRBJ1-5; D is perhaps TRBD1 (5 bases). V lost 0 bases and J lost 4, with 11 bases in between. Germline lookup yields CDR1 SGHRS and CDR2 YFSETQ. The CDR3 consists of 15 residues. The CDR3 DNA follows: TGCGCCAGCAGCTTGGCCGGGGGTGGGAATCAGCCCCAGCATTTT. Translating gives CASSLAGGGNQPQHF.

The gene calls are TRBV5-1 and TRBJ2-3, with TRBD2 as a possible D gene (6 bases). The CDR3 extends over 17 amino acids. The V end was cut by 4 bases, the J end by 0 bases, with 18 bases between. Germline CDR1 reads SGHRS; CDR2 reads YFSETQ. CDR3: CASSPGRGSTSTDTQYF. The CDR3 DNA reads TGCGCCAGCAGCCCTGGTCGGGGGTCCACTAGCACAGATACGCAGTATTTT.

The chain is built from TRBV5-1 and TRBJ1-5; no clear D. Trimming removed 0 bases at V and 1 base at J, with 8 bases between. Germline CDR1 is SGHRS and CDR2 is YFSETQ. The CDR3 consists of 15 residues. The CDR3 nucleotides read TGCGCCAGCAGCTTGGGGGAGGTCAGCAATCAGCCCCAGCATTTT. As protein: CASSLGEVSNQPQHF.

V usage is TRBV30 and J usage is TRBJ1-6; D possibly corresponds to TRBD1 (5 bases). This CDR3 spans 14 amino acids. The germline V and J ends were trimmed by 6 bases and 3 bases, with 12 bases remaining between them. The germline gives CDR1 GTSNPN, CDR2 SVGIG (reference sequence). The CDR3 nucleotides read TGTGCCTGCCTAGAGACAGTCTATAATTCACCCCTCCACTTT. This sequence encodes CACLETVYNSPLHF.

The V call is TRBV11-2, the J call TRBJ1-2, with 8 bases matching TRBD1. The CDR3 length is 16 residues. Germline CDR1 reads SGHAT; CDR2 reads FQNNGV. J lost 1 base, V lost 6 bases, and 10 bases had no gene match. The chain's CDR3 is CASRGRTGRDNYGYTF. For the CDR3, the DNA is TGTGCCAGCAGGGGGAGGACAGGGAGGGATAACTATGGCTACACCTTC. Combining the CDR3 with reference TRBV11-2 and TRBJ1-2 gives the whole variable domain EAGVAQSPRYKIIEKRQSVAFWCNPISGHATLYWYQQILGQGPKLLIQFQNNGVVDDSQLPKDRFSAERLKGVDSTLKIQPAKLEDSAVYLCASRGRTGRDNYGYTFGSGTRLTVV.

The CDR3 sequence is CASSYSSQETQYF. CDR3 nucleotides: TGTGCCAGCAGTTACTCGAGCCAAGAGACCCAGTACTTC. This sequence joins TRBV6-2 or TRBV6-3 and TRBJ2-5; no clear D gene. This CDR3 has 13 amino acids. V dropped 0 bases and J dropped 1 base, with 3 bases sitting between them. The germline V gene has CDR1 MNHEY and CDR2 SVGEGT.

The chain links TRBV12-5 to TRBJ2-2; D gene ambiguous. Trimming stripped 1 base from V and 8 bases from J, with 8 bases between. The CDR3 has 13 residues. CDR1 is LGHNT, CDR2 FRNRAP, per germline. DNA of the CDR3: TGTGCTAGTGGTTTGGAAAACTCGGGGGAGCTGTTTTTT. Translation gives CASGLENSGELFF.

The V and J genes are TRBV29-1 and TRBJ1-1; TRBD1 agrees at 10 bases. Germline V lookup: CDR1 SQVTM, CDR2 ANQGSEA. J gave up 4 bases and V 7 bases, and 6 bases lay outside the gene matches. The CDR3 extends over 13 amino acids. The CDR3 sequence is CSGRTGGTTEAFF. CDR3 bases: TGCAGCGGGAGGACAGGGGGTACCACTGAAGCTTTCTTT.

The J gene is TRBJ2-3, the V gene TRBV9; D might be TRBD2 (5 bases). V was shortened by 0 bases and J by 5 bases, with 7 bases between the two germline ends. The germline CDR1 and CDR2 sequences are SGDLS and YYNGEE. The CDR3 consists of 13 residues. The CDR3 DNA follows: TGTGCCAGCAGCGTAGCGGGAATAGATACGCAGTATTTT. It is translated as CASSVAGIDTQYF.

This clone occurred once. The chain uses TRBV11-2 and TRBJ2-2, with 11 bases lining up with TRBD2. The V and J ends lost 5 bases and 4 bases, in that order; junction bases with no gene match: 3. The CDR3 extends over 15 amino acids. Germline V gene data show CDR1 as SGHAT and CDR2 as FQNNGV. The CDR3 sequence is CASSQTSGGTGELFF. As DNA, the CDR3 is TGTGCCAGCAGCCAAACTAGCGGGGGCACCGGGGAGCTGTTTTTT.

This clone was seen a single time. The V gene is TRBV6-5, the J gene TRBJ1-1; 9 positions agree with TRBD1. Germline trimming cut 6 bases from V and 3 bases from J; bases unmatched to any gene: 2. Germline V CDR1 and CDR2: MNHEY, SVGAGI. The CDR3 is made up of 13 amino acids. CDR3 DNA: TGTGCCAGCAGAAGACAGGGGGACACTGAAGCTTTCTTT. This gives the protein CASRRQGDTEAFF.

The rearrangement uses TRBV9 and TRBJ1-4; D unclear. The CDR3 is 14 residues long. Germline CDR1 and CDR2: SGDLS and YYNGEE. The V end was cut by 0 bases, the J end by 6 bases, with 9 bases between. CDR3 sequence (DNA): TGTGCCAGCAGCGTAGGTCAGGTCGATGAAAAACTGTTTTTT. Amino acid sequence: CASSVGQVDEKLFF.

This clone appeared a few times. J is TRBJ1-2 and V is TRBV19; 8 bases align to TRBD1. The CDR3 is made up of 15 amino acids. The J segment lost 7 bases and the V segment lost 3 bases, leaving 10 bases of the junction unmatched. The V gene's germline CDR1 is LNHDA and CDR2 SQIVND (reference sequence). In nucleotides, the CDR3 is TGTGCCAGTAGTATGGGAGTGGACAGGGTTGCTGGCTACACCTTC. As protein: CASSMGVDRVAGYTF.

The chain joins TRBV6-5 to TRBJ2-7, with D maybe TRBD2 (5 bases). The V gene lost 0 bases and the J gene lost 7 bases, with 10 bases spanning the gap. The germline V gene has CDR1 MNHEY and CDR2 SVGAGI. The CDR3 totals 13 residues. Here the CDR3 DNA reads TGTGCCAGCAGTTACTCTAAACGGGGTGAGCAGTACTTC. Amino acids: CASSYSKRGEQYF.